The text below deals with one T cell receptor (beta chain). Other nucleotide sequences from this sample produce the same CDR3. These data originate in a study of T cell responses to AZD1222 COVID-19 vaccine. Some clones are missing from TCRdb's copy, which holds only in-frame ones; the method was immunoSEQ multiplex PCR. The data hold around 99,000 clones, with approximately 90% observed a single time. CDR1 is LNHDA and CDR2 is SQIVND in the germline V gene (reference sequence). This CDR3 contains 12 residues. V shed 4 bases and J shed 2 bases, with 3 bases lying between them. This TCR derives from an adult who received the AZD1222 COVID-19 vaccine. The sample was peripheral blood, taken 28 days after the second AZD1222 dose. V usage is TRBV19 and J usage is TRBJ1-5; D not certain. The CDR3 here is CASSRGNQPQHF. The CDR3, as DNA: TGTGCCAGTAGTAGGGGCAATCAGCCCCAGCATTTT.